This passage covers 15 T cell receptor beta chains from one sample sequenced in a study of blood T cell repertoires in COVID-19. The assay was immunoSEQ multiplex PCR, and TCRdb's table has in-frame clones only and misses some. The repertoire holds about 300,000 clones, approximately 91% seen once, with more than 7.5% in the top ten. Sequencing was performed on peripheral blood. These receptor sequences come from a man younger than 35 with active or convalescent COVID-19.

The chain links TRBV10-2 to TRBJ1-2; 10 nucleotides match TRBD1. Trimming took 6 bases from V and 4 from J; bases not matched to a gene: 11. Germline loops: CDR1 WSHSY, CDR2 SAAADI. This CDR3 has 16 amino acids. CDR3 sequence (DNA): TGCGCCAGCAGAGCGGGACAGGGGAGCGAGGGCTATGGCTACACCTTC. It encodes CASRAGQGSEGYGYTF.

The chain employs TRBV11-2 and TRBJ1-4, with TRBD1 matching 8 bases. The germline V gene encodes CDR1 SGHAT and CDR2 FQNNGV. Losses at the gene ends were 4 bases for V and 8 bases for J; bases not matched to a gene: 12. The CDR3 runs 16 residues. Written as DNA, the CDR3 is TGTGCCAGCAGCTCCCCCTCGACAGGGGTAGGGGAAAAACTGTTTTTT. Its translation: CASSSPSTGVGEKLFF.

The rearrangement links TRBV3-1 (or the pseudogene TRBV3-2) to TRBJ1-2; 7 nucleotides line up with TRBD1. CDR3 size: 17 residues. The germline CDR1 and CDR2 sequences are LGHDT and YNNKEL (reference sequence). J was trimmed by 5 bases and V by 0 bases; bases with no gene match: 12. The CDR3 here is CASSQDGWVRTGYGYTF. For the CDR3, the DNA is TGTGCCAGCAGCCAAGATGGTTGGGTGAGGACAGGTTATGGCTACACCTTC.

The chain recombines TRBV4-1 with TRBJ1-1, with D hard to call. The V end was cut by 2 bases, the J end by 1 base, with 8 bases between. This CDR3 contains 14 residues. Germline V gene lookup returns CDR1 MGHRA and CDR2 YSYEKL. The CDR3 loop reads CASSQPTQNTEAFF. The CDR3 nucleotides read TGCGCCAGCAGCCAACCGACACAGAACACTGAAGCTTTCTTT.

The chain recombines TRBV3-1 (or the pseudogene TRBV3-2) with TRBJ2-7; D might be TRBD1 (6 bases). The CDR3 runs to 16 residues. V gave up 2 bases and J gave up 3 bases, with 17 bases separating them. From germline, CDR1 is LGHDT and CDR2 YNNKEL (reference sequence). The CDR3 DNA follows: TGTGCCAGCAGCCAAATCGGGGACATGGAAAGCTACGAGCAGTACTTC. It specifies CASSQIGDMESYEQYF.

As concerns this clone: The junction departs from germline at one end; a sequencing error may be responsible. CDR3 loop: CASSQGRGGYSSPLHF. Written as DNA, the CDR3 is TGCGCCAGCAGCCAAGGGCGTGGGGGGTATAGTTCACCCCTCCACTTT. The chain couples TRBV4-1 to TRBJ1-6; TRBD1 might be the D (5 bases). The CDR3 consists of 16 residues. The germline V gene has CDR1 MGHRA and CDR2 YSYEKL.

This rearrangement joins TRBV29-1 to TRBJ2-7; the match to TRBD1 covers 10 bases. Germline CDR1 reads SQVTM; CDR2 reads ANQGSEA. The CDR3 has 12 amino acids. With V trimmed by 4 bases and J by 5 bases, 2 bases remained unmatched. As DNA, the CDR3 is TGCAGCGTTGGGGACAGGGGACACGAGCAGTACTTC. This codes for CSVGDRGHEQYF.

The chain links TRBV5-1 to TRBJ1-2; no firm D call. The germline V gene encodes CDR1 SGHRS and CDR2 YFSETQ. V was pared by 3 bases and J by 2 bases, with 8 bases between. The CDR3 consists of 13 residues. The CDR3 sequence is CASSSGDNYGYTF. CDR3 nucleotide sequence: TGCGCCAGCAGCTCAGGCGACAACTATGGCTACACCTTC.

This clone was detected only once. The chain joins TRBV9 to TRBJ2-7; D is perhaps TRBD1 (5 bases). Trimming cost V 4 bases and J 5 bases, with 13 bases left between them. CDR1 SGDLS and CDR2 YYNGEE come from the germline V gene. This CDR3 has 13 amino acids. The CDR3 sequence is CASSLSRGNEQYF. The DNA of the CDR3 is TGTGCCAGCAGCCTCTCAAGGGGTAACGAGCAGTACTTC.

The DNA for the CDR3 is TGTGCCACCGGGACAGGGGCGAACAATGAGCAGTTCTTC. It yields the protein CATGTGANNEQFF. The V call is TRBV10-3, the J call TRBJ2-1, with 10 bases matching TRBD1. There are 13 residues in the CDR3. Germline CDR1 reads ENHRY; CDR2 reads SYGVKD. J was trimmed by 5 bases and V by 10 bases; bases with no gene match: 5.

This clone was seen a handful of times. The chain joins TRBV13 to TRBJ1-1, with a tentative D call TRBD1 (6 bases). The CDR3 runs to 12 residues. Trimming took 6 bases from V and 8 from J, leaving 13 bases between them. Germline-derived CDR1 and CDR2 are PRHDT and FYEKMQ (reference sequence). CDR3: CASRLTGTEAFF. The CDR3 region has the DNA TGTGCCAGCAGGCTTACCGGGACAGAAGCTTTCTTT.

The CDR3 coding sequence is TGTGCCAGCAGTCCGCAGGACAGGGGGATCTCCTACGAGCAGTACTTC. Translation: CASSPQDRGISYEQYF. This chain uses TRBV11-2 with TRBJ2-7; 10 bases align to TRBD1. Germline V gene data show CDR1 as SGHAT and CDR2 as FQNNGV. Trimming removed 6 bases from V and 0 bases from J; junction bases left unmatched: 8. The CDR3 totals 16 residues. Variable domain in full (rest from reference TRBV11-2 and TRBJ2-7): EAGVAQSPRYKIIEKRQSVAFWCNPISGHATLYWYQQILGQGPKLLIQFQNNGVVDDSQLPKDRFSAERLKGVDSTLKIQPAKLEDSAVYLCASSPQDRGISYEQYFGPGTRLTVT.

The V gene is TRBV7-9, the J gene TRBJ1-6; D is ambiguous. Trimming removed 0 bases from V and 0 bases from J, with 3 bases in between. The CDR3 spans 15 residues. Germline loops: CDR1 SEHNR, CDR2 FQNEAQ (reference sequence). The CDR3 bases are TGTGCCAGCAGCTTAGCCAGCTCCTATAATTCACCCCTCCACTTT. Encoded protein: CASSLASSYNSPLHF.

The chain employs TRBV5-6 and TRBJ1-2; 11 bases are shared with TRBD1. CDR3 size: 18 residues. Unmatched junction bases numbered 11, after V lost 4 bases and J lost 0 bases. CDR1 SGHDT and CDR2 YYEEEE come from the germline V gene. The CDR3 loop is CASSITAGTGGANYGYTF. In DNA, the CDR3 is TGTGCCAGCAGCATCACCGCCGGGACAGGGGGGGCTAACTATGGCTACACCTTC.

V gene TRBV2 combines with J gene TRBJ2-5, with 7 positions matching TRBD2. The CDR3 contains 13 residues. V lost 6 bases to trimming and J lost 0 bases; unmatched junction nucleotides: 1. Germline values: CDR1 SNHLY, CDR2 FYNNEI. In DNA, the CDR3 is TGTGCCAGCAGCGCGGGGGACCAAGAGACCCAGTACTTC. Translating gives CASSAGDQETQYF.